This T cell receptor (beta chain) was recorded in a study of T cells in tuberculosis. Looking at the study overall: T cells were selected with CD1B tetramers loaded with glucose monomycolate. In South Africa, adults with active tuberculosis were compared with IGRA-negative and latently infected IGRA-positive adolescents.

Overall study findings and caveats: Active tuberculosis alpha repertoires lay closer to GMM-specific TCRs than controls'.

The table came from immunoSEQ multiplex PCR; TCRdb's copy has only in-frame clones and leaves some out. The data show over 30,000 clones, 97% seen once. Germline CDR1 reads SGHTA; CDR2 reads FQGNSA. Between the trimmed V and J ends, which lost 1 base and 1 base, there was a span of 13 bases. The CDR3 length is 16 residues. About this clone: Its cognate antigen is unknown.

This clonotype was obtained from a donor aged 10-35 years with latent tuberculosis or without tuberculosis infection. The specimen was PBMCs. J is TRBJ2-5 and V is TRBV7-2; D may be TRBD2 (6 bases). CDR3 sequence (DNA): TGTGCCAGCAGCTTAGTAGGAGGGAATCTCCAAGAGACCCAGTACTTC. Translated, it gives CASSLVGGNLQETQYF.